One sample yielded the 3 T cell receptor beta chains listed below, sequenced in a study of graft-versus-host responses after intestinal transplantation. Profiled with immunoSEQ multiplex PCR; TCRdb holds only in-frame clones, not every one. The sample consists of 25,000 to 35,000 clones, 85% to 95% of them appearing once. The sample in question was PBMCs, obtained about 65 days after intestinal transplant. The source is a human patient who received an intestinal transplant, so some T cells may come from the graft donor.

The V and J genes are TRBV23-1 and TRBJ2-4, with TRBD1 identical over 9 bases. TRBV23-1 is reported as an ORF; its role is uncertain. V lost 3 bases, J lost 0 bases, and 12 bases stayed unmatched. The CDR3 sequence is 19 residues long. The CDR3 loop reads CASSHRTGVSRLAKNIQYF. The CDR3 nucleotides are TGCGCCAGCAGTCACCGGACAGGGGTTAGTCGACTAGCCAAAAACATTCAGTACTTC.

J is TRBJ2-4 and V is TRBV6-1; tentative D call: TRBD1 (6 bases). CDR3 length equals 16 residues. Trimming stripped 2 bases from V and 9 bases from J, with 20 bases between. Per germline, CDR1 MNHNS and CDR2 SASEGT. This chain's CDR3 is CASSELTGEARGIQYF. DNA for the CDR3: TGTGCCAGCAGTGAACTGACAGGCGAGGCCAGGGGCATTCAGTACTTC.

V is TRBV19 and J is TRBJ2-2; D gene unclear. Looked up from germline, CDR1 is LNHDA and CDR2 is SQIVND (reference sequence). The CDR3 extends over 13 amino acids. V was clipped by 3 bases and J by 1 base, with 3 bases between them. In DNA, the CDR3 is TGTGCCAGTAGTATTCAGAACACCGGGGAGCTGTTTTTT. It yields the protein CASSIQNTGELFF. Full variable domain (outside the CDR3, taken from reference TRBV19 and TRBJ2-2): DGGITQSPKYLFRKEGQNVTLSCEQNLNHDAMYWYRQDPGQGLRLIYYSQIVNDFQKGDIAEGYSVSREKKESFPLTVTSAQKNPTAFYLCASSIQNTGELFFGEGSRLTVL.